Following are 8 T cell receptor beta chains from one sample sequenced in a study of blood T cell repertoires in COVID-19. TCRdb's copy holds only in-frame clones and misses some; the assay was immunoSEQ multiplex PCR. The sample has over 250,000 clones; about nine tenths are singletons. Material: peripheral blood. These receptors were collected from a middle-aged man with acute or convalescent COVID-19.

The chain has TRBV6-2 or TRBV6-3 and TRBJ2-5; TRBD2 might be the D (5 bases). This CDR3 comprises 15 residues. CDR1 and CDR2 (germline): MNHEY, SVGEGT. V gave up 2 bases and J gave up 5 bases, with 15 bases separating them. The CDR3 DNA reads TGTGCCAGCAGTTACGAATCGGAGGTTATGGAGACCCAGTACTTC. Translated: CASSYESEVMETQYF.

This clone was seen only once. The J gene is TRBJ1-4, the V gene TRBV11-2, with D uncertain. The CDR3 runs 12 residues. Germline V gene data show CDR1 as SGHAT and CDR2 as FQNNGV. V lost 5 bases to trimming and J lost 4 bases, with 5 bases between them. The CDR3 here is CASSQINEKLFF. For the CDR3, the DNA is TGTGCCAGCAGCCAGATTAATGAAAAACTGTTTTTT.

This clone is a singleton in its sample. The chain links TRBV3-1 (or the pseudogene TRBV3-2) to TRBJ1-3; 8 bases fit TRBD1. V shed 6 bases and J 2 bases; nucleotides not matched to a gene: 9. Germline V gene data show CDR1 as LGHDT and CDR2 as YNNKEL (reference sequence). The CDR3 totals 16 residues. CDR3 nucleotide sequence: TGTGCCAGCAGGGGCGAACAGGGGGGTACTGGAAACACCATATATTTT. Encoded protein: CASRGEQGGTGNTIYF.

In its sample, this clone was seen once. J is TRBJ2-7 and V is TRBV6-5, with TRBD1 identical over 7 bases. CDR1 MNHEY and CDR2 SVGAGI come from the germline V gene. The CDR3 length is 14 residues. Germline trimming cut 6 bases from V and 0 bases from J; bases unmatched to any gene: 5. CDR3 in amino acids: CASRHDRDSYEQYF. The CDR3, as DNA: TGTGCCAGCAGGCACGACAGGGACTCCTACGAGCAGTACTTC.

The genes are TRBV27 and TRBJ1-2; 8 nucleotides match TRBD1. Germline lookup yields CDR1 MNHEY and CDR2 SMNVEV (reference sequence). The CDR3 totals 13 residues. V lost 6 bases and J lost 0; bases outside the gene matches: 0. In DNA form, the CDR3 reads TGTGCCAGCAGGACAGGGGCTAACTATGGCTACACCTTC. Amino acids: CASRTGANYGYTF.

The rearrangement joins TRBV5-4 to TRBJ2-2; possibly TRBD2 for D (6 bases). Germline lookup yields CDR1 SGHNT and CDR2 YYREEE (reference sequence). There are 16 residues in the CDR3. V was clipped by 4 bases and J by 1 base, with 14 bases between them. This CDR3 is CASSRAGTQNTGELFF. In DNA, the CDR3 is TGTGCCAGCAGCCGCGCGGGAACACAGAACACCGGGGAGCTGTTTTTT. Full variable domain (rest looked up from reference TRBV5-4 and TRBJ2-2): ETGVTQSPTHLIKTRGQQVTLRCSSQSGHNTVSWYQQALGQGPQFIFQYYREEENGRGNFPPRFSGLQFPNYSSELNVNALELDDSALYLCASSRAGTQNTGELFFGEGSRLTVL.

This chain uses TRBV5-5 with TRBJ1-5; a weak D match, TRBD1 (5 bases). The V and J ends lost 4 bases and 5 bases respectively, with 16 bases between them. In germline, CDR1 is SGHKS, CDR2 YYEKEE (reference sequence). The CDR3 length is 15 residues. The CDR3 DNA reads TGTGCCAGCAGCCTCAGGGAAACGACCTATCAGCCCCAGCATTTT. As protein: CASSLRETTYQPQHF.

In DNA, the CDR3 is TGCAGTGCTAGTTCTGGGCGGGGGGGATTCACAGATACGCAGTATTTT. As protein: CSASSGRGGFTDTQYF. The chain links TRBV20-1 to TRBJ2-3, with TRBD2 matching 9 bases. The CDR3 loop spans 16 amino acids. With V trimmed by 3 bases and J by 2 bases, 9 bases remained unmatched. Germline V gene lookup returns CDR1 DFQATT and CDR2 SNEGSKA (reference sequence).